This TCR beta chain was found in a study of response to subunit inactivated influenza vaccine. Study results and caveats: T cells newly recruited by each seasonal influenza vaccination are few, the authors suggested.

Trimming removed 1 base from V and 8 bases from J, with 14 bases in between. Germline V gives CDR1 LGHNA, CDR2 YSLEER. This CDR3 has 14 residues. In regard to this clonotype: Its antigen is as yet unknown.

In TCRdb, the RT-PCR reads were re-called with MiXCR into one record per CDR3 protein. The table includes about 700,000 distinct CDR3 sequences, approximately 14% detected once. The chain links TRBV4-3 to TRBJ1-2, with a possible D match to TRBD1 (6 bases). The sequence came from a man aged 45 to 65 who received an inactivated influenza vaccine. The starting material was PBMCs from blood, obtained around two weeks before vaccination. CDR3: CASSQVTGRQGYTF. CDR3 coding DNA: TGCGCCAGCAGCCAAGTGACAGGACGTCAGGGCTACACCTTC.